The TCR beta chain described here comes from a study of a mutant IDH1 vaccine in newly diagnosed glioma. Across the study: Beginning 4-6 weeks after radiotherapy alone, or with temozolomide cycles, vaccination took place. The earlier regimen, radiotherapy, temozolomide, or both, was most often both. Averaging approximately 40 years of age, treated patients were about 62% male and 37.5% female.

The length of the CDR3 is 12 residues. V was pared by 2 bases and J by 6 bases, with 5 bases between. Germline CDR1 and CDR2: KGHSH and LQKENI. The time point is: week 23, last vaccination. Every single dose of the vaccine, 300 ug of mutant IDH1 20-mer peptide, came with topical imiquimod. Only in-frame clones appear in the TCRdb table, and some are missing; sequencing was by immunoSEQ multiplex PCR. Of roughly 38,000 clones detected, around 74% appear once; the ten largest clones hold roughly 4.8%. About this clone: Its antigen remains unidentified.

The V call is TRBV18, the J call TRBJ1-5; the D is unclear. This TCR came from a man aged 45-60 years with glioma. The source material was PBMCs, sampled from a glioma patient whose treatment included an IDH1 peptide vaccine. The DNA of the CDR3 is TGTGCCAGCTCACCAGGGAGTCAGCCCCAGCATTTT. It specifies CASSPGSQPQHF.